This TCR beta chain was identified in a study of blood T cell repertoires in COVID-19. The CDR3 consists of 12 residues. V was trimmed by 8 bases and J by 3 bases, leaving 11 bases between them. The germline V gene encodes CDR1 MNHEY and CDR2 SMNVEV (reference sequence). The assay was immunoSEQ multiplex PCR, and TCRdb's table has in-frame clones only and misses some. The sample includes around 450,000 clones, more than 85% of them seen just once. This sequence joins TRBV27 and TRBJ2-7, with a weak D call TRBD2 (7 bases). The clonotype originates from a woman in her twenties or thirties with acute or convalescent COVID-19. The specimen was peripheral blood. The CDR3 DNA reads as TGTGCCAGCCGGGGGGCGAGCTACGAGCAGTACTTC. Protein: CASRGASYEQYF.